The table lists the clone carrying this T cell receptor (beta chain) with a few counts. No antigen is known for it. The sample originates from a study of human T cells and chemical hapten exposure. At the level of the study: The patients were mostly female; they had alopecia areata, totalis or universalis. Study-level points and caveats: Controls formed significantly fewer large CDR3 similarity clusters than expanded TCRs did.

Time point: pre-sensitization, week 0. Regarding treatment: therapeutic diphenylcyclopropenone sensitization with weekly scalp DPC. Phlebotomy was performed prior to application of every patch test. Each CDR3 protein gets one entry after TCRdb re-called the RACE reads with MiXCR. This sample has 95,000 to 150,000 distinct CDR3 sequences; 13% occur once, and the top ten carry roughly 2.8%. The sequence was collected from a young woman with alopecia areata. Some clones in this sample may be carry-over from other donors' samples. The specimen was whole blood, collected in connection with sensitization to the hapten diphenylcyclopropenone (DPC).

CDR3 sequence (DNA): TGTGCCAGCAGCTTAACACATACGCAGTATTTT. Amino acids: CASSLTHTQYF. This chain links TRBV7-9 with TRBJ2-3; D is unclear. Germline CDR1 and CDR2: SEHNR and FQNEAQ (reference sequence). V lost 2 bases, J lost 7 bases, and 4 bases lay in between. There are 11 residues in the CDR3.